This T cell receptor (beta chain) was sequenced for a study of radiotherapy plus CTLA-4 blockade in lung cancer. Using immunoSEQ multiplex PCR, the repertoire was profiled, and TCRdb retains in-frame clones only, with some absent. The data show tens of thousands of clones, around 76% seen once. The study, taken as a whole, reports: An expansion of tumor-derived TCR clones occurred in blood after radiotherapy plus ipilimumab. Reports state that early shifts in blood T cell clones, with interferon-beta, best predicted response.

On this clone: Its cognate antigen is unknown.

Trimming removed 5 bases at V and 3 bases at J, with 9 bases between. The germline CDR1 and CDR2 sequences are SEHNR and FQNEAQ (reference sequence). The CDR3 runs to 13 residues. The source of this sequence is a human donor with non-small cell lung cancer who had a complete response to radiotherapy plus ipilimumab. Sample: peripheral blood, taken from a patient treated with radiotherapy plus ipilimumab. The chain is built from TRBV7-9 and TRBJ2-3; no clear D gene. CDR3 protein: CASSPRATDTQYF. The CDR3 DNA sequence: TGTGCCAGCAGCCCTAGAGCTACAGATACGCAGTATTTT.